The 24 T cell receptor beta chains below were found in one sample sequenced in a study of sequential checkpoint blockade in melanoma. TCRdb's table, derived via immunoSEQ multiplex PCR, lists solely in-frame clones and lacks some. Here the sample spans about 29,000 clones, roughly 73% being singletons. Treatment denoted: randomized to nivolumab then ipilimumab (arm A) or the reverse (arm B). This sample comprised CD8+ T cells sorted from blood (inferred from file names), obtained from a patient given nivolumab and ipilimumab in sequence. These receptors were taken from a human donor with melanoma.

The chain recombines TRBV4-1 with TRBJ1-2, with D unclear. CDR3 size: 14 residues. CDR1 and CDR2 from the germline V gene are MGHRA and YSYEKL. Trimming removed 3 bases at V and 1 base at J, with 9 bases between. The CDR3 bases are TGCGCCAGCAGCCACACCACAGATAACTATGGCTACACCTTC. This translates into CASSHTTDNYGYTF.

The chain carries TRBV6-5 and TRBJ1-3; no clear D gene. From germline, CDR1 is MNHEY and CDR2 SVGAGI. The V and J ends lost 2 bases and 0 bases respectively, with 5 bases between them. The CDR3 is made up of 14 amino acids. Here the CDR3 DNA reads TGTGCCAGCAGTTACGAGTTCTCTGGAAACACCATATATTTT. This translates into CASSYEFSGNTIYF.

As DNA, the CDR3 is TGTGCCAGCAGTCCTATTGCGGGAGAATACAATGAGCAGTTCTTC. Translated, it gives CASSPIAGEYNEQFF. The V gene is TRBV6-1, the J gene TRBJ2-1; 7 bases match TRBD2. CDR1 is MNHNS and CDR2 is SASEGT in the germline V gene. The trim removed 5 bases at V and 4 bases at J, leaving 8 bases unmatched. The CDR3 length is 15 residues.

The J gene is TRBJ2-5, the V gene TRBV7-9; 9 bases line up with TRBD1. V gave up 6 bases and J gave up 5 bases; unmatched junction bases: 1. The CDR3 runs 12 residues. Germline V gives CDR1 SEHNR, CDR2 FQNEAQ (reference sequence). The CDR3 DNA reads as TGTGCCAGCAGGGACAGGGGCGAGACCCAGTACTTC. Amino acids: CASRDRGETQYF.

V and J are TRBV19 and TRBJ2-7; TRBD1 matches at 8 bases. This CDR3 is built from 13 residues. V lost 5 bases to trimming and J lost 4 bases; unmatched junction nucleotides: 4. Germline V gene sequence: CDR1 LNHDA, CDR2 SQIVND (reference sequence). The DNA of the CDR3 is TGTGCCAGTAGTCAAGGACAGGGATACGAGCAGTACTTC. The encoded protein is CASSQGQGYEQYF.

The chain recombines TRBV15 with TRBJ2-5; D gene uncertain. The end of the DNA aligns better with TRBJ2-7, so the J call may be wrong. The CDR3 spans 13 residues. The germline V gene encodes CDR1 LNHNV and CDR2 YYDKDF (reference sequence). The CDR3 is CATSRTGAYEQYF. The CDR3 coding sequence is TGTGCCACCAGCAGGACGGGTGCCTACGAGCAGTACTTC.

The gene calls are TRBV21-1 and TRBJ2-2; the tabulated D call, TRBD2, remains unverified against the DNA. TRBV21-1 is noted as a pseudogene. The CDR3 sequence is 18 residues long. The CDR3 DNA follows: TGTGCCAGCAGCAAACGGAGTGGGGGGGGGCCCGTCACCGGGGAGCTGTTTTTT. This encodes CASSKRSGGGPVTGELFF.

DNA for the CDR3: TGTGCCCCCGCGGAATCGCTTTCACCCCTCCACTTT. Translation gives CAPAESLSPLHF. The J gene is TRBJ1-6, the V gene TRBV15; D not resolved. Looked up from germline, CDR1 is LNHNV and CDR2 is YYDKDF (reference sequence). V was clipped by 11 bases and J by 9 bases, with 14 bases between them. The CDR3 has 12 amino acids.

This clone was counted only a few times. V gene TRBV19 combines with J gene TRBJ2-2, with D possibly being TRBD2 (6 bases). This CDR3 region has 14 residues. CDR1 LNHDA and CDR2 SQIVND come from the germline V gene (reference sequence). V lost 3 bases and J 5 bases, leaving 10 bases between the germline ends. The CDR3 sequence is CASSIGGWTGELFF. The CDR3 DNA reads as TGTGCCAGTAGTATCGGAGGGTGGACCGGGGAGCTGTTTTTT.

This clone was picked up a small number of times. The rearrangement joins TRBV27 to TRBJ1-3, with D unresolved. The CDR3 spans 14 residues. V was clipped by 2 bases and J by 1 base, with 6 bases between them. Germline CDR1 reads MNHEY; CDR2 reads SMNVEV (reference sequence). This CDR3 reads CASSLGPSGNTIYF. The CDR3 coding sequence is TGTGCCAGCAGTTTAGGGCCGTCTGGAAACACCATATATTTT.

The V call is TRBV30, the J call TRBJ2-7, with TRBD1 matching 11 bases. The V segment lost 3 bases and the J segment 4 bases; nucleotides outside the gene matches: 5. The germline CDR1 and CDR2 sequences are GTSNPN and SVGIG (reference sequence). The CDR3 totals 14 residues. In DNA form, the CDR3 reads TGTGCCTGGAGACGGGGGACAGGGGGGTACGAGCAGTACTTC. This encodes CAWRRGTGGYEQYF.

V is TRBV7-9 and J is TRBJ2-7; D call uncertain. V lost 5 bases to trimming and J lost 0 bases, with 17 bases between them. This CDR3 contains 16 residues. Germline V gives CDR1 SEHNR, CDR2 FQNEAQ (reference sequence). The DNA for the CDR3 is TGTGCCAGCAGCAACCCTACGCGCCCAAGCTCCTACGAGCAGTACTTC. Translated, it gives CASSNPTRPSSYEQYF.

This clone is medium-sized in the sample. This chain joins TRBV19 and TRBJ1-5; no clear D. Germline CDR1 and CDR2: LNHDA and SQIVND (reference sequence). The CDR3 has 14 residues. V lost 7 bases and J 2 bases, leaving 12 bases between the germline ends. The CDR3: CASTAEVGNQPQHF. The CDR3 region has the DNA TGTGCCAGTACCGCAGAGGTCGGCAATCAGCCCCAGCATTTT.

J is TRBJ1-2 and V is TRBV19; a weak D match, TRBD1 (6 bases). The CDR3 loop spans 15 amino acids. From germline, CDR1 is LNHDA and CDR2 SQIVND (reference sequence). V was pared by 1 base and J by 4 bases, with 13 bases between. CDR3 sequence (DNA): TGTGCCAGTAGTATAGGCAGGGGCCAGGGCTATGGCTACACCTTC. Translation: CASSIGRGQGYGYTF.

V usage is TRBV4-2 and J usage is TRBJ2-3; a weak D match, TRBD2 (6 bases). V shed 0 bases and J shed 5 bases, with 12 bases lying between them. Germline V gene data show CDR1 as LGHNA and CDR2 as YNFKEQ. CDR3 size: 15 residues. The CDR3 coding sequence is TGTGCCAGCAGCCAAGAATGGGGTAGCGGAGATACGCAGTATTTT. Its translation: CASSQEWGSGDTQYF.

This clone was seen a handful of times. Other DNA variants within this sample encode the same CDR3. V usage is TRBV4-1 and J usage is TRBJ2-2, with 8 bases identical to TRBD1. The length of the CDR3 is 16 residues. V dropped 1 base and J dropped 1; count of bases not matched to a gene: 2. Germline V gene data show CDR1 as MGHRA and CDR2 as YSYEKL. This CDR3 is CASSQGQGLNTGELFF. The CDR3 DNA follows: TGCGCCAGCAGCCAAGGACAGGGGCTGAACACCGGGGAGCTGTTTTTT.

The chain is built from TRBV15 and TRBJ2-1; D call uncertain. This CDR3 is 15 amino acids long. V lost 0 bases and J 4 bases, leaving 10 bases between the germline ends. The germline V gene encodes CDR1 LNHNV and CDR2 YYDKDF (reference sequence). The CDR3, as DNA: TGTGCCACCAGCAGAGATCTTGGGCGATACAATGAGCAGTTCTTC. Translating gives CATSRDLGRYNEQFF.

The CDR3 DNA is TGTGCCAGCAGTGCCTATGGACTAGCGGGAGGAGACTACGAGCAGTACTTC. Encoded protein: CASSAYGLAGGDYEQYF. The rearrangement links TRBV28 to TRBJ2-7; 14 nucleotides line up with TRBD2. V shed 5 bases, J shed 3 bases, and the junction held 9 bases outside the gene matches. Germline lookup yields CDR1 MDHEN and CDR2 SYDVKM. The CDR3 is 17 residues long.

The V call is TRBV11-2, the J call TRBJ2-2, with 7 nucleotides matching TRBD2. V trimming: 2 bases; J trimming: 4 bases; junction bases outside the gene matches: 4. CDR1 SGHAT and CDR2 FQNNGV come from the germline V gene. The CDR3 totals 15 residues. The CDR3: CASSLKPSGTGELFF. CDR3 DNA: TGTGCCAGCAGCTTAAAACCTAGCGGCACCGGGGAGCTGTTTTTT.

This chain links TRBV6-1 with TRBJ2-3; D is uncertain. Germline V gene data show CDR1 as MNHNS and CDR2 as SASEGT. The CDR3 has 12 residues. The V and J ends lost 6 bases and 2 bases respectively, with 6 bases between them. CDR3 residues: CASSELTDTQYF. CDR3 nucleotide sequence: TGTGCCAGCAGCGAGCTCACAGATACGCAGTATTTT.

The chain couples TRBV29-1 to TRBJ2-1; TRBD2 is a possible D gene (6 bases). Germline loops: CDR1 SQVTM, CDR2 ANQGSEA. CDR3 size: 13 residues. V gave up 7 bases and J gave up 4 bases, with 14 bases separating them. The CDR3 DNA reads TGCAGCGAATCGGCCGGGACTTACAATGAGCAGTTCTTC. This codes for CSESAGTYNEQFF.

In this sample, this clone turned up a few times. This chain uses TRBV6-4 with TRBJ2-3; TRBD2 aligns across 11 bases. Germline CDR1 MRHNA, CDR2 SNTAGT. Germline trimming cut 8 bases from V and 2 bases from J; bases unmatched to any gene: 6. The CDR3 runs 15 residues. CDR3 region: CASHTSGGSTDTQYF. The CDR3 DNA reads TGTGCCAGCCACACTAGCGGGGGATCCACAGATACGCAGTATTTT.

V is TRBV4-1 and J is TRBJ2-3; no definite D call. The CDR3 runs to 14 residues. V was shortened by 4 bases and J by 1 base, with 9 bases between the two germline ends. Looked up from germline, CDR1 is MGHRA and CDR2 is YSYEKL. The CDR3 loop is CASSPYAGTDTQYF. CDR3 nucleotides: TGCGCCAGCAGCCCGTATGCGGGCACAGATACGCAGTATTTT.

This clone turned up a few times. The rearrangement uses TRBV13 and TRBJ2-1; D not certain. V lost 0 bases and J lost 6, with 3 bases in between. This CDR3 is built from 12 residues. Per germline, CDR1 PRHDT and CDR2 FYEKMQ (reference sequence). CDR3 residues: CASSLGLNEQFF. CDR3 in DNA: TGTGCCAGCAGCTTAGGCCTCAATGAGCAGTTCTTC.